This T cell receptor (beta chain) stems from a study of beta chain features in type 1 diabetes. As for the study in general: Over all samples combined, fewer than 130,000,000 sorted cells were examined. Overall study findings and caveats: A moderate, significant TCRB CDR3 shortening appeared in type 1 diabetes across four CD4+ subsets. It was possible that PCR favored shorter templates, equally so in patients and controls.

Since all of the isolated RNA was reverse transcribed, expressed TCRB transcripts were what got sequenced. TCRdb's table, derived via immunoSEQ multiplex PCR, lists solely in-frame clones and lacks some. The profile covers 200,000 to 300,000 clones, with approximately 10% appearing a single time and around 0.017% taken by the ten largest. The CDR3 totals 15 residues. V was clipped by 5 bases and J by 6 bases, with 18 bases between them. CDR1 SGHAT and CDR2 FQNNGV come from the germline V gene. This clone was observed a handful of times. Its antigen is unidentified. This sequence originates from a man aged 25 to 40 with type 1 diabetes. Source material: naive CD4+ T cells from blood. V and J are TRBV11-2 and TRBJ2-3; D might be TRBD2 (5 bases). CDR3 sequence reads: CASSTRTPGSDTQYF. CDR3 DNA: TGTGCCAGCAGCACGCGAACCCCTGGGAGCGATACGCAGTATTTT.